This is a list of T cell receptor beta chains from one sample in a study of cytomegalovirus exposure and HLA in healthy donors. Sequencing was performed with immunoSEQ multiplex PCR; in TCRdb, only in-frame clones are kept and a portion is missing. In the table there are 300,000 or so clones, 88% of which are singletons. Sequencing used PBMCs. These receptors were taken from a man aged 25 to 45 in good health and CMV-seronegative. CDR3s include the opening cysteine and the closing phenylalanine or tryptophan. A D gene is named only where the DNA matches it firmly. Only part of the rows carry a size: once, few, many, or a class if the clone is expanded.

size	V	J	D	CDR3	DNA
-	TRBV19	TRBJ1-5	-	CASRRGEGNSNQPQHF	TGTGCCAGTCGAAGGGGCGAAGGAAATAGCAATCAGCCCCAGCATTTT
-	TRBV5-6	TRBJ1-1	TRBD1	CASSPGTGGKAFF	TGTGCCAGCAGCCCTGGGACAGGGGGCAAAGCTTTCTTT
-	TRBV27	TRBJ1-1	TRBD1	CASRGTGGPMNTEAFF	TGTGCCAGCAGGGGGACAGGGGGCCCCATGAACACTGAAGCTTTCTTT
-	TRBV5-1	TRBJ2-1	-	CASSGMGLPTYNEQFF	TGCGCCAGCAGCGGCATGGGACTTCCAACCTACAATGAGCAGTTCTTC
-	TRBV6-5	TRBJ1-1	-	CASTLAPDTEAFF	TGTGCCAGCACCCTAGCCCCCGACACTGAAGCTTTCTTT
-	TRBV7-8	TRBJ1-3	TRBD1	CASSPFGQAYSGNTIYF	TGTGCCAGCAGCCCCTTCGGACAGGCCTATTCTGGAAACACCATATATTTT
-	TRBV7-2	TRBJ1-5	-	CASSPRGRGQPQHF	TGTGCCAGCAGCCCAAGGGGCAGGGGACAGCCCCAGCATTTT
few	TRBV5-4	TRBJ1-6	-	CASSLLMGEGNSPLHF	TGTGCCAGCAGTTTGCTTATGGGGGAGGGGAATTCACCCCTCCACTTT
-	TRBV2	TRBJ1-3	-	CASDRRNTIYF	TGTGCCAGCGACAGGCGAAACACCATATATTTT
-	TRBV6-5	TRBJ2-3	TRBD2	CASSYGLAGAWDTQYF	TGTGCCAGCAGTTACGGACTAGCGGGGGCGTGGGATACGCAGTATTTT
-	TRBV12-5	TRBJ2-3	-	CASGLVLLALDTQYF	TGTGCTAGTGGTTTGGTATTACTAGCTCTAGATACGCAGTATTTT
-	TRBV6-1	TRBJ2-5	TRBD1	CASSVRTGTQETQYF	TGTGCCAGCAGTGTAAGGACAGGGACCCAAGAGACCCAGTACTTC
-	TRBV10-3	TRBJ2-5	-	CAISANKETQYF	TGTGCCATCAGTGCAAACAAGGAGACCCAGTACTTC
few	TRBV6-1	TRBJ2-7	-	CASSEVAGLNYEQYF	TGTGCCAGCAGTGAAGTCGCTGGACTAAACTACGAGCAGTACTTC
-	TRBV6-1	TRBJ1-1	-	CASRKRGSTEAFF	TGTGCCAGCAGAAAAAGGGGGAGCACTGAAGCTTTCTTT
-	TRBV7-9	TRBJ1-6	-	CASSFRVDSHNSPLHF	TGTGCCAGCAGCTTCAGGGTTGATTCGCATAATTCACCCCTCCACTTT
few	TRBV19	TRBJ1-2	-	CASSMSGVYGYTF	TGTGCCAGTAGTATGTCAGGGGTCTATGGCTACACCTTC
-	TRBV6-6	TRBJ1-5	TRBD1	CASSWGQAYQPQHF	TGTGCCAGCAGCTGGGGACAGGCTTATCAGCCCCAGCATTTT
once	TRBV7-9	TRBJ2-1	TRBD2	CASSLLLAGPSYNEQFF	TGTGCCAGCAGTCTCCTACTAGCGGGGCCGTCCTACAATGAGCAGTTCTTC
-	TRBV19	TRBJ2-7	-	CASSIESGNYEQYF	TGTGCCAGTAGTATAGAGTCCGGGAACTACGAGCAGTACTTC
few	TRBV6-6	TRBJ1-2	TRBD1	CASGQGARGYTF	TGTGCCAGCGGACAGGGGGCGCGTGGCTACACCTTC
-	TRBV19	TRBJ2-2	TRBD1	CASRPGQGANTGELFF	TGTGCCAGTAGGCCGGGACAGGGGGCCAACACCGGGGAGCTGTTTTTT
once	TRBV27	TRBJ2-7	TRBD1	CASSLSGTVVDEQYF	TGTGCCAGCAGTTTATCCGGGACAGTTGTCGACGAGCAGTACTTC
-	TRBV7-9	TRBJ2-7	-	CASRSGYEQYF	TGTGCCAGCAGGAGCGGTTACGAGCAGTACTTC
-	TRBV5-1	TRBJ1-5	-	CASSPQGREGNQPQHF	TGCGCCAGCAGCCCACAGGGTCGCGAGGGCAATCAGCCCCAGCATTTT
-	TRBV6-5	TRBJ2-7	-	CASRSQPSYEQYF	TGTGCCAGCAGATCCCAACCTAGTTACGAGCAGTACTTC
few	TRBV5-1	TRBJ1-2	-	CASSWGTNNYGYTF	TGCGCCAGCAGTTGGGGGACTAACAACTATGGCTACACCTTC
-	TRBV6-5	TRBJ1-2	-	CASSATPHYGYTF	TGTGCCAGCAGTGCAACTCCGCACTATGGCTACACCTTC
-	TRBV5-1	TRBJ2-7	TRBD1	CASSLGTGGLYEQYF	TGCGCCAGCAGCTTGGGCACAGGGGGCTTGTACGAGCAGTACTTC
-	TRBV6-4	TRBJ2-3	TRBD2	CASSGLAGGTDTQYF	TGTGCCAGCAGTGGACTAGCGGGGGGCACAGATACGCAGTATTTT
-	TRBV4-1	TRBJ1-3	TRBD1	CASSQDAPRGRGNTIYF	TGCGCCAGCAGCCAAGACGCCCCCAGGGGGCGAGGAAACACCATATATTTT
-	TRBV5-4	TRBJ1-1	TRBD1	CASRYSGGTEAFF	TGTGCCAGCAGGTACTCAGGGGGCACTGAAGCTTTCTTT
-	TRBV2	TRBJ2-3	-	CASRSLALSTDTQYF	TGTGCCAGCCGGTCTCTAGCGCTGAGCACAGATACGCAGTATTTT
-	TRBV4-1	TRBJ1-5	-	CASSRSGEGDQPQHF	TGCGCCAGCAGCCGCTCAGGGGAAGGGGATCAGCCCCAGCATTTT
-	TRBV19	TRBJ1-2	TRBD1	CASSGTGGPNYGYTF	TGTGCCAGTAGTGGAACAGGGGGCCCTAACTATGGCTACACCTTC
-	TRBV12-5	TRBJ1-3	-	CASKTGGSLRNTIYF	TGTGCTAGTAAGACGGGAGGGTCGCTCCGAAACACCATATATTTT
-	TRBV4-3	TRBJ2-1	-	CASSQGAGTYNEQFF	TGCGCCAGCAGCCAAGGGGCGGGGACCTACAATGAGCAGTTCTTC
once	TRBV12-5	TRBJ1-3	TRBD1	CASSRAGTGINTIYF	TGTGCTAGTTCCCGCGCCGGGACAGGGATAAACACCATATATTTT
-	TRBV6-5	TRBJ2-7	TRBD1	CASSRFRDSYEQYF	TGTGCCAGCAGTCGGTTCCGGGACAGCTACGAGCAGTACTTC
once	TRBV30	TRBJ1-4	-	CAWSVGGFNEKLFF	TGTGCCTGGAGTGTGGGAGGGTTTAATGAAAAACTGTTTTTT
-	TRBV5-1	TRBJ1-1	-	CASSWSVGGGEAFF	TGCGCCAGCAGCTGGTCCGTTGGTGGCGGTGAAGCTTTCTTT
-	TRBV30	TRBJ1-1	-	CAWSVILSTEAFF	TGTGCCTGGAGTGTTATACTGAGCACTGAAGCTTTCTTT